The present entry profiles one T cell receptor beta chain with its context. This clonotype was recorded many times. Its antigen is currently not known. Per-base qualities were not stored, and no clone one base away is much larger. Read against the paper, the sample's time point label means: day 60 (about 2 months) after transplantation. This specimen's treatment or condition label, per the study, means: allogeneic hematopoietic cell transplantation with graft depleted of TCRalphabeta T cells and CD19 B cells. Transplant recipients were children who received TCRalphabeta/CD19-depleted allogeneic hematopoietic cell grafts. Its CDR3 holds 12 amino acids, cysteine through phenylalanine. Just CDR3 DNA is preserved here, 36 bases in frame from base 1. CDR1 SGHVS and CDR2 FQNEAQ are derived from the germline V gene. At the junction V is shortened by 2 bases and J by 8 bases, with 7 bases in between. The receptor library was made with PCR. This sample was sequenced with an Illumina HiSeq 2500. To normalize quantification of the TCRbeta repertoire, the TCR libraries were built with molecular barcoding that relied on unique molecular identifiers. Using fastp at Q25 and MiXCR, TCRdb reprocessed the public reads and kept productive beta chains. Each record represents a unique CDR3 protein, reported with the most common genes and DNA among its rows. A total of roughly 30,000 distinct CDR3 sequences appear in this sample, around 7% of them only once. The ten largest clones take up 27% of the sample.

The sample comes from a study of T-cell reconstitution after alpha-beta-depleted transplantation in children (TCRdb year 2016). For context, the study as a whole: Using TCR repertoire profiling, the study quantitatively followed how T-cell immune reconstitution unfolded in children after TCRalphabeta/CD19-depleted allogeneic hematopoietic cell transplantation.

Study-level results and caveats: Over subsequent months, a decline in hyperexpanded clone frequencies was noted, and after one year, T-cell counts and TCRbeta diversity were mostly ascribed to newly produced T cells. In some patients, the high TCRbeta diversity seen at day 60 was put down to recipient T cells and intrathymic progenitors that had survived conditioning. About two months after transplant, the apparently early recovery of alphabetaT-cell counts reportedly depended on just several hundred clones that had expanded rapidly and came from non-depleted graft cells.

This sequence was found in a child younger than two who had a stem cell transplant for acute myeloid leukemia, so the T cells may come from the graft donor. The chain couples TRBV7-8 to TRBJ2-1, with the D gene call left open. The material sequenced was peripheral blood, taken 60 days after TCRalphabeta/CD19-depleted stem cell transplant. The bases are TGTGCCAGCAGCTTAACCCCCGATGAGCAGTTCTTC. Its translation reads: CASSLTPDEQFF.